This entry lists 19 T cell receptor beta chains sequenced from one sample in a study of Ad26.COV2.S vaccination and SARS-CoV-2 variants. Profiled with immunoSEQ multiplex PCR; TCRdb holds only in-frame clones, not every one. The sample yields 320,000 or so clones, almost 90% seen once. Sample treatment: some 20 received Ad26.COV2.S at low or high dose, single or two shots; about 5 received placebo; per-sample allocation not given. Sampling happened 63 days after the first vaccine or placebo injection. Material: peripheral blood, obtained in a trial of Ad26.COV2.S vaccine versus placebo. These TCRs come from a person aged 18-60 years who received the Ad26.COV2.S COVID-19 vaccine or a placebo.

This chain connects TRBV19 to TRBJ2-5; 8 bases align to TRBD2. This CDR3 has 14 residues. With V trimmed by 5 bases and J by 4 bases, 6 bases remained unmatched. The germline gives CDR1 LNHDA, CDR2 SQIVND (reference sequence). Here the CDR3 reads CASSGGSGGETQYF. Written as DNA, the CDR3 is TGTGCCAGTAGTGGAGGGAGCGGGGGAGAGACCCAGTACTTC.

The chain combines TRBV6-5 with TRBJ2-3, with D perhaps TRBD1 (6 bases). The CDR3 totals 15 residues. The germline CDR1 and CDR2 sequences are MNHEY and SVGAGI. V lost 10 bases, J lost 1 base, and 18 bases lay in between. The CDR3 loop reads CATSGAHYGTDTQYF. CDR3 nucleotide sequence: TGTGCCACCTCAGGGGCTCATTATGGCACAGATACGCAGTATTTT.

The chain links TRBV19 to TRBJ2-1; 9 bases map to TRBD1. Germline lookup yields CDR1 LNHDA and CDR2 SQIVND (reference sequence). The CDR3 runs to 14 residues. The V gene end was trimmed by 5 bases and the J gene end by 4 bases; junction bases not matched to a gene: 3. CDR3 sequence: CASSWTGVYNEQFF. The CDR3 DNA reads TGTGCCAGTAGTTGGACAGGGGTGTACAATGAGCAGTTCTTC.

The chain uses TRBV30 and TRBJ1-1, with TRBD1 identical over 9 bases. The germline gives CDR1 GTSNPN, CDR2 SVGIG (reference sequence). The trim removed 2 bases at V and 4 bases at J, leaving 8 bases unmatched. The CDR3 is made up of 15 amino acids. CDR3 loop: CAWSIQGARFTEAFF. The CDR3 nucleotides read TGTGCCTGGAGTATACAGGGGGCGCGATTCACTGAAGCTTTCTTT.

The chain links TRBV4-1 to TRBJ1-6; TRBD1 agrees at 10 bases. The CDR3 runs 16 residues. J was trimmed by 13 bases and V by 5 bases; bases with no gene match: 14. CDR1 is MGHRA and CDR2 is YSYEKL in the germline V gene. The CDR3 region is CASSSTGTGALGPLHF. DNA for the CDR3: TGCGCCAGCAGCTCGACCGGGACAGGGGCCCTGGGGCCCCTCCACTTT.

As for this clone: This CDR3 is also generated by other DNA sequences in the sample. The chain links TRBV7-2 to TRBJ2-3, with TRBD1 as a possible D gene (5 bases). Germline V gene lookup returns CDR1 SGHTA and CDR2 FQGNSA. Deletions cut 0 bases from V and 4 bases from J, with 8 bases between. The CDR3 sequence is 14 residues long. CDR3 DNA sequence: TGTGCCAGCAGCTTAGCGCCAGGGCCAGATACGCAGTATTTT. Residues: CASSLAPGPDTQYF.

V usage is TRBV3-1 (or the pseudogene TRBV3-2) and J usage is TRBJ1-2; the match to TRBD1 covers 7 bases. Germline V CDR1 and CDR2: LGHDT, YNNKEL (reference sequence). This CDR3 contains 11 residues. With 4 bases clipped from V and 8 bases from J, the junction kept 1 base outside the gene matches. The CDR3 spells CASSRGGGYTF. CDR3 bases: TGTGCCAGCAGCCGAGGGGGCGGCTACACCTTC.

This rearrangement joins TRBV27 to TRBJ2-1; 9 positions agree with TRBD2. After removal of 6 bases from V and 4 bases from J, the junction contained 10 bases not matched to a gene. The CDR3 consists of 16 residues. Germline V lookup: CDR1 MNHEY, CDR2 SMNVEV (reference sequence). The CDR3 loop reads CASRGDSGRSYNEQFF. In DNA, the CDR3 is TGTGCCAGCAGGGGGGATAGCGGGAGATCTTACAATGAGCAGTTCTTC.

The table lists this clone with a count of one. The chain uses TRBV7-9 and TRBJ2-3; either TRBD1 or TRBD2 may supply D (5 bases each). Germline loops: CDR1 SEHNR, CDR2 FQNEAQ (reference sequence). V lost 7 bases and J lost 10, with 24 bases in between. CDR3 length: 15 amino acids. The chain's CDR3 is CASNNNGGESAAQYF. CDR3 DNA: TGTGCCAGCAACAATAATGGGGGAGAGTCGGCTGCGCAGTATTTT.

This chain connects TRBV18 to TRBJ2-5; 7 bases are shared with TRBD1. Germline V gene sequence: CDR1 KGHSH, CDR2 LQKENI. This CDR3 comprises 13 residues. Germline trimming cut 6 bases from V and 5 bases from J; bases unmatched to any gene: 6. The CDR3 DNA reads as TGTGCCAGCTCCTACGGACAGGAGGAGACCCAGTACTTC. Translation gives CASSYGQEETQYF. Combining the CDR3 with reference TRBV18 and TRBJ2-5 gives the whole variable domain NAGVMQNPRHLVRRRGQEARLRCSPMKGHSHVYWYRQLPEEGLKFMVYLQKENIIDESGMPKERFSAEFPKEGPSILRIQQVVRGDSAAYFCASSYGQEETQYFGPGTRLLVL.

The V gene is TRBV9, the J gene TRBJ1-1, with TRBD1 as a possible D gene (6 bases). Germline lookup yields CDR1 SGDLS and CDR2 YYNGEE. Deletions cut 3 bases from V and 6 bases from J, with 12 bases between. This CDR3 is 13 amino acids long. Here the CDR3 DNA reads TGTGCCAGCAGCGCCGCGGGGGGCGCTGAAGCTTTCTTT. Encoded protein: CASSAAGGAEAFF.

The chain combines TRBV10-2 with TRBJ1-2; D is possibly TRBD1 (5 bases). Germline V gene lookup returns CDR1 WSHSY and CDR2 SAAADI. Trimming took 6 bases from V and 6 from J, leaving 11 bases between them. The CDR3 is 12 residues long. CDR3 residues: CASRAGFDGYTF. The CDR3 region has the DNA TGCGCCAGCAGGGCAGGGTTCGATGGCTACACCTTC.

V usage is TRBV2 and J usage is TRBJ1-5; the match to TRBD1 covers 7 bases. V gave up 4 bases and J gave up 7 bases; unmatched junction bases: 10. Germline CDR1 and CDR2: SNHLY and FYNNEI. The CDR3 sequence is 15 residues long. CDR3 DNA sequence: TGTGCCAGCAGTGCGCACGGGACAGCCACACAGCCCCAGCATTTT. Protein product: CASSAHGTATQPQHF. The whole variable domain, filled in from reference TRBV2 and TRBJ1-5, reads EPEVTQTPSHQVTQMGQEVILRCVPISNHLYFYWYRQILGQKVEFLVSFYNNEISEKSEIFDDQFSVERPDGSNFTLKIRSTKLEDSAMYFCASSAHGTATQPQHFGDGTRLSIL.

This chain links TRBV6-5 with TRBJ1-1; D gene ambiguous. V lost 3 bases and J 1 base, leaving 9 bases between the germline ends. The CDR3 loop spans 14 amino acids. Germline-derived CDR1 and CDR2 are MNHEY and SVGAGI. CDR3 nucleotides: TGTGCCAGCAGTTATTCGGGTAAGAACACTGAAGCTTTCTTT. This gives the protein CASSYSGKNTEAFF.

The chain joins TRBV25-1 to TRBJ2-7; D possibly corresponds to TRBD1 (6 bases). The germline V gene encodes CDR1 MGHDK and CDR2 SYGVNS. V lost 7 bases, J lost 2 bases, and 18 bases lay in between. CDR3 length: 15 residues. The CDR3: CASTPPGAGPYEQYF. CDR3 coding DNA: TGTGCCAGCACCCCCCCAGGGGCAGGACCCTACGAGCAGTACTTC.

V and J are TRBV7-8 and TRBJ1-4; TRBD1 matches at 10 bases. The CDR3 consists of 16 residues. The germline V gene encodes CDR1 SGHVS and CDR2 FQNEAQ. V dropped 5 bases and J dropped 13; count of bases not matched to a gene: 16. The CDR3 region has the DNA TGTGCCAGCAGCCCTGGACAGGGGGTATTGGTGATGGGACTGTTTTTT. Amino acid sequence: CASSPGQGVLVMGLFF.

This clone was recorded only once. This chain uses TRBV3-1 (or the pseudogene TRBV3-2) with TRBJ2-7; D may be TRBD1 (6 bases). The CDR3 extends over 14 amino acids. The ends were cut back, 5 bases at V and 3 bases at J, with 14 bases in the middle. CDR1 is LGHDT and CDR2 is YNNKEL in the germline V gene (reference sequence). In DNA, the CDR3 is TGTGCCAGCAGCGACCCAGGGGTTCTCTACGAGCAGTACTTC. Translated: CASSDPGVLYEQYF.

The chain combines TRBV7-9 with TRBJ1-1; a possible D gene is TRBD1 (5 bases). Trimming took off 2 bases at V and 1 base at J, with 11 bases between the two ends. CDR1 and CDR2 (germline): SEHNR, FQNEAQ (reference sequence). There are 15 residues in the CDR3. CDR3 residues: CASSLRGGGNTEAFF. In DNA, the CDR3 is TGTGCCAGCAGCTTACGGGGCGGAGGGAACACTGAAGCTTTCTTT.

The chain joins TRBV2 to TRBJ2-1; D is uncertain. Looked up from germline, CDR1 is SNHLY and CDR2 is FYNNEI. V was pared by 3 bases and J by 9 bases, with 12 bases between. CDR3 size: 13 residues. The CDR3 loop is CASSEYSDSEQFF. Here the CDR3 DNA reads TGTGCCAGCAGTGAGTACAGTGATTCTGAGCAGTTCTTC. The entire variable domain, with the rest obtained from reference TRBV2 and TRBJ2-1, is as follows: EPEVTQTPSHQVTQMGQEVILRCVPISNHLYFYWYRQILGQKVEFLVSFYNNEISEKSEIFDDQFSVERPDGSNFTLKIRSTKLEDSAMYFCASSEYSDSEQFFGPGTRLTVL.